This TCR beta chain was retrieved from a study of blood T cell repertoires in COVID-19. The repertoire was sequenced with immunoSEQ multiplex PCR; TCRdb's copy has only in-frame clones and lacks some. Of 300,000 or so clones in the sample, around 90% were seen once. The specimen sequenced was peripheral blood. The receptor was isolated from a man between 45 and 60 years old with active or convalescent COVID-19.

CDR3 bases: TGTGCCAGCTCACAGCAGAGGACAGGGGCCGGGGAGCTGTTTTTT. This gives the protein CASSQQRTGAGELFF. V and J are TRBV18 and TRBJ2-2, with 9 positions matching TRBD1. This CDR3 has 15 amino acids. CDR1 KGHSH and CDR2 LQKENI come from the germline V gene. Losses at the gene ends were 4 bases for V and 6 bases for J; bases not matched to a gene: 6.